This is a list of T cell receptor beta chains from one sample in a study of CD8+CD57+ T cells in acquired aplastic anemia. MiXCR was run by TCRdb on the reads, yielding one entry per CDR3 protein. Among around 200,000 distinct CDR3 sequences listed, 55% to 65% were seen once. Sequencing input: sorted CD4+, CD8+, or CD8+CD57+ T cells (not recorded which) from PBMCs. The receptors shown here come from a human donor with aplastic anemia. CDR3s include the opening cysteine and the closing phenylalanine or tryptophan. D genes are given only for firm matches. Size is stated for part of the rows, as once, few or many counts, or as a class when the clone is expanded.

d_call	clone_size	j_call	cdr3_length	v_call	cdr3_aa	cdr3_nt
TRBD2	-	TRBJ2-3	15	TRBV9	CASSQLAGEADTQYF	TGTGCCAGCAGCCAACTAGCGGGGGAGGCAGATACGCAGTATTTT
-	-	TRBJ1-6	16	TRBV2	CASSGRGGSYISPLHF	TGTGCCAGCAGTGGTCGAGGGGGTTCCTATATTTCACCCCTCCACTTT
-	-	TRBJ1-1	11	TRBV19	CASRYQSGRIF	TGTGCCAGTAGATACCAATCCGGCCGGATCTTT
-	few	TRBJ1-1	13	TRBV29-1	CSVVGTGNTEAFF	TGCAGCGTTGTAGGGACGGGGAACACTGAAGCTTTCTTT
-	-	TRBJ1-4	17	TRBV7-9	CASSLAGGPEANEKLFF	TGTGCCAGCAGCTTAGCAGGGGGACCGGAGGCTAATGAAAAACTGTTTTTT
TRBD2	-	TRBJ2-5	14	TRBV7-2	CASSLEPSGRAQYF	TGTGCCAGCAGCTTAGAACCTAGCGGGAGGGCCCAGTACTTC
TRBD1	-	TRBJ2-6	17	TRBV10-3	CAIRSGQGVSGANVLTF	TGTGCCATCAGGTCGGGACAGGGGGTGTCTGGGGCCAACGTCCTGACTTTC
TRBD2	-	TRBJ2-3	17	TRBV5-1	CASSLVLAGGPTDTQYF	TGCGCCAGCAGCTTGGTGCTAGCGGGGGGGCCAACAGATACGCAGTATTTT
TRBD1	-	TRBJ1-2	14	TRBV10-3	CATDDRAYNYGYTF	TGTGCCACCGACGACAGGGCCTATAACTATGGCTACACCTTC
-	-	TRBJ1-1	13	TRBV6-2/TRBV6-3	CASREGYSTEAFF	TGTGCCAGCAGGGAGGGGTACAGCACTGAAGCTTTCTTT
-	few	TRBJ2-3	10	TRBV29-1	CSESSDTQYF	TGCAGCGAATCCTCGGATACGCAGTATTTT
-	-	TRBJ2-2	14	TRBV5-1	CATSGGGSAGELFF	TGCGCCACTTCCGGGGGCGGTAGCGCCGGGGAGCTGTTTTTT
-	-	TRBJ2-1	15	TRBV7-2	CASSLRDSGVNEQFF	TGTGCCAGCAGCTTACGGGATTCTGGGGTCAATGAGCAGTTCTTC
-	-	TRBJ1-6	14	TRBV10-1	CASTPSSYNSPLHF	TGCGCCAGCACGCCAAGCTCCTATAATTCACCCCTCCACTTT
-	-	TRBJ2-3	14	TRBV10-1	CASSEPESTDTQYF	TGCGCCAGCAGTGAGCCAGAATCGACAGATACGCAGTATTTT
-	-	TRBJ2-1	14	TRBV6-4	CASSDSGESGEQSF	TGTGCCAGCAGTGACTCGGGTGAATCGGGCGAGCAGTCCTTC
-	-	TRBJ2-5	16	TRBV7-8	CASTSRGHPIQETQYF	TGTGCCAGCACCTCAAGGGGACACCCCATTCAAGAGACCCAGTACTTC
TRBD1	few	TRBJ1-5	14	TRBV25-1	CASSGQGEGQPQHF	TGTGCCAGCTCGGGACAGGGCGAGGGTCAGCCCCAGCATTTT
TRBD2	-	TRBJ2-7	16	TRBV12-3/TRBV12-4	CASSLVWGGGAYEQYF	TGTGCCAGCAGTTTAGTTTGGGGCGGGGGGGCCTACGAGCAGTACTTC
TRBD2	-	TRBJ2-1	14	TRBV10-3	CAIERSGADNEQFF	TGTGCCATCGAGAGGAGCGGGGCCGACAATGAGCAGTTCTTC
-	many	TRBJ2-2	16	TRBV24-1	CATSDFGHSNTGELFF	TGTGCCACCAGTGATTTCGGACATTCGAACACCGGGGAGCTGTTTTTT
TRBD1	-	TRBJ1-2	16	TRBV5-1	CASSLERGQGAYGYTF	TGCGCCAGCAGCTTGGAGAGGGGGCAGGGGGCCTATGGCTACACCTTC
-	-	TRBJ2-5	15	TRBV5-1	CASSRSTGAVETQYF	TGCGCCAGCAGCAGGTCGACTGGGGCGGTGGAGACCCAGTACTTC
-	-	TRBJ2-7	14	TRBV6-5	CASSRQGGSYEQYF	TGTGCCAGCAGTCGACAGGGAGGGTCCTACGAGCAGTACTTC
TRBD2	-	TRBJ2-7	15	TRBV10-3	CAISENSGGAYEQYF	TGTGCCATCAGCGAAAATAGCGGGGGGGCCTACGAGCAGTACTTC
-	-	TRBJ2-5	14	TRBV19	CASSTGDSNQPQYF	TGTGCCAGTAGTACAGGGGATAGCAATCAGCCCCAGTACTTC
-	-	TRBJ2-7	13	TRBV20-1	CSARDPGPYEQYF	TGCAGTGCTAGAGATCCAGGCCCCTACGAGCAGTACTTC